This T cell receptor (beta chain) emerged from a study of blood T cell repertoires in COVID-19. V was trimmed by 3 bases and J by 3 bases, leaving 13 bases between them. The CDR3 is made up of 14 amino acids. The V gene's germline CDR1 is SQVTM and CDR2 ANQGSEA. Participants, about 18 to 95 years old, spanned approximately 26 US areas. Methods used by the authors: For nucleated cells, counts were estimated from reference gene primer amplification. Some clones are missing from TCRdb's copy, which holds only in-frame ones; the method was immunoSEQ multiplex PCR. V and J calls and clone size are as listed in that table; D and trimming were resolved from the DNA. The sample has about 210,000 clones; 84% are singletons.

This receptor was identified in a woman in her 30s who had been exposed to COVID-19. The V call is TRBV29-1, the J call TRBJ2-3, with D perhaps matching TRBD2 (5 bases). What was sequenced was PBMCs or T cells enriched from blood (not recorded which). This CDR3 reads CSVDLGEGTDTQYF. The CDR3 DNA sequence: TGCAGCGTTGATCTGGGAGAAGGAACAGATACGCAGTATTTT.